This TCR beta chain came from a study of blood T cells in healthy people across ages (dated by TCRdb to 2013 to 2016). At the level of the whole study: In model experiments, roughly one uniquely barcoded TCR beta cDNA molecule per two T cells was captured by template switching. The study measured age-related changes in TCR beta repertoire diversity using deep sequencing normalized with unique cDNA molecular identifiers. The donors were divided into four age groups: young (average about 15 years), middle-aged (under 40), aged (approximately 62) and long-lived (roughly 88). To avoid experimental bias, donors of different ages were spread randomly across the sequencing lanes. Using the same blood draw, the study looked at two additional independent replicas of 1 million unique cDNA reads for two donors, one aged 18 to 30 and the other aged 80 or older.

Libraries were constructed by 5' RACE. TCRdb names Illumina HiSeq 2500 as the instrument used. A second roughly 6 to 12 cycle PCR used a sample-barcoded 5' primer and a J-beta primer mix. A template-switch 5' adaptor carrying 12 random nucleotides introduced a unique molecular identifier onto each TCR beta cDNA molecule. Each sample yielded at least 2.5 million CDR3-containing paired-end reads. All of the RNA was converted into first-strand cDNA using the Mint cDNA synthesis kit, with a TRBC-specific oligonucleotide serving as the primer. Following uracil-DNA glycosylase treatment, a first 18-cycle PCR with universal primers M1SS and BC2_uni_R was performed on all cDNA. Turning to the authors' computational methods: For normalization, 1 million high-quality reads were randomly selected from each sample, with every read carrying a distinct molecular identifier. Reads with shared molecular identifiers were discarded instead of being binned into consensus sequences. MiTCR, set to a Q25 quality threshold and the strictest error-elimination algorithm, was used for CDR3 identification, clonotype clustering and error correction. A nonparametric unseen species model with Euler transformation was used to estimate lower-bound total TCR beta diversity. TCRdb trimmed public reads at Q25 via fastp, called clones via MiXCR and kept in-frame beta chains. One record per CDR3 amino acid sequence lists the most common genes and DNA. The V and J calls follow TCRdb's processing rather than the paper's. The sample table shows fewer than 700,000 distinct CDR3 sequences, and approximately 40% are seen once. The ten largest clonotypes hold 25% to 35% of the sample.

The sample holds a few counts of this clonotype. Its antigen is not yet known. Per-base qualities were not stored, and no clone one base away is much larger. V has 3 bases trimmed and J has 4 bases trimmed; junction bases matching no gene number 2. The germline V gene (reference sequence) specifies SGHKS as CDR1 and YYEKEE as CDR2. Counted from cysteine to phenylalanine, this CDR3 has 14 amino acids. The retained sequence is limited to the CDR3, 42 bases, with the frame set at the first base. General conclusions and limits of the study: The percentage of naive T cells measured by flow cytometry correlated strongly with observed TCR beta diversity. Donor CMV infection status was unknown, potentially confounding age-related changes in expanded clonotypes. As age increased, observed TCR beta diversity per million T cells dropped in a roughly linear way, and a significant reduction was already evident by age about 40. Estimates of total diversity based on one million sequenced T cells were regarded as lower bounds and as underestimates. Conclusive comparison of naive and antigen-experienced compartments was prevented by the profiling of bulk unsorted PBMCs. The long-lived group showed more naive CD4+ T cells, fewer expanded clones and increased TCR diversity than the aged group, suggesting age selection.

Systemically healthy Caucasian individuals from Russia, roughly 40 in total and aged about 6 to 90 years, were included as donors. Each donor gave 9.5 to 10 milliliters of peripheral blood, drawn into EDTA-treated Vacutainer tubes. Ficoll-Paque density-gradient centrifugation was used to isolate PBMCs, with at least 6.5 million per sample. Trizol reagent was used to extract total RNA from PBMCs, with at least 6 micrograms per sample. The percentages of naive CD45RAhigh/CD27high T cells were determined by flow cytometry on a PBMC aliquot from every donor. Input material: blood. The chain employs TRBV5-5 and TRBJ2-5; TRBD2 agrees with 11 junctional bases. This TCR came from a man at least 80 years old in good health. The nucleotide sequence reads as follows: TGTGCCAGCAGCTCCCTAGCGGGGGGAGAGACCCAGTACTTC. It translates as CASSSLAGGETQYF.